The next 18 T cell receptor beta chains were all read from a single sample in a study of T cell repertoires in cytomegalovirus infection. In TCRdb, the reads were re-called with MiXCR into one record per CDR3 protein. The table lists approximately 250,000 distinct CDR3 sequences, approximately 24% of them singletons. The sequenced material came from CD8+ T cells from PBMCs. These receptors were collected from a human donor in good health (CMV status not recorded). Some clones in this sample may be carry-over from other donors' samples.

This clonotype has at least ten counts. The genes are TRBV29-1 and TRBJ2-7; TRBD1 matches at 8 bases. From germline, CDR1 is SQVTM and CDR2 ANQGSEA. CDR3 size: 13 residues. The J segment lost 2 bases and the V segment lost 7 bases, leaving 7 bases of the junction unmatched. DNA for the CDR3: TGCAGCGCCGAGGACAGGGAGGCCTACGAGCAGTACTTC. This codes for CSAEDREAYEQYF.

This clonotype was recorded a few times. This chain connects TRBV20-1 to TRBJ1-4; TRBD1 matches 12 bases. CDR1 and CDR2 from the germline V gene are DFQATT and SNEGSKA (reference sequence). The CDR3 runs 21 residues. The junction had 24 bases not matched to a gene; V was cut back by 6 bases and J by 4 bases. The CDR3 nucleotides are TGCAGTGCGGCCCGGGACAGGGGGCCAGGGGGCTCCTTAAAGGGTAATGAAAAACTGTTTTTT. Protein sequence: CSAARDRGPGGSLKGNEKLFF.

The gene calls are TRBV20-1 and TRBJ2-1; TRBD2 matches at 7 bases. This CDR3 is built from 16 residues. From germline, CDR1 is DFQATT and CDR2 SNEGSKA (reference sequence). Trimming at V came to 0 bases and at J to 6 bases, leaving 11 bases not matched to a gene. In DNA form, the CDR3 reads TGCAGTGCTAGAGACGGGAGGTCCCCTAACGCCAATGAGCAGTTCTTC. It is translated as CSARDGRSPNANEQFF.

About this clonotype: A single base separates this from a much larger clone, so it may be a read error. This CDR3 reads CASSPRILATHTDTQYF. CDR3 DNA sequence: TGTGCCAGCAGCCCCCGAATCCTAGCGACACACACAGATACGCAGTATTTT. The V call is TRBV7-2, the J call TRBJ2-3, with D possibly TRBD2 on 6 matching bases. With 5 bases removed from V and 2 bases from J, the gap between germline ends came to 20 bases. This CDR3 spans 17 amino acids. Germline loops: CDR1 SGHTA, CDR2 FQGNSA.

This clonotype was found a few times. The rearrangement links TRBV28 to TRBJ1-6; a weak D match, TRBD1 (5 bases). Trimming shortened V by 8 bases and J by 10 bases, and 12 bases separated the two germline ends. Germline-derived CDR1 and CDR2 are MDHEN and SYDVKM. The CDR3 has 12 amino acids. CDR3 nucleotide sequence: TGTGCCAGCCGGGACCCTGACTCACCCCTCCACTTT. Residues: CASRDPDSPLHF.

There are a few counts of this clonotype. The rearrangement uses TRBV28 and TRBJ1-1, with TRBD1 matching over 9 bases. This CDR3 comprises 16 residues. Trimming removed 5 bases from V and 2 bases from J; junction bases left unmatched: 9. The germline V gene has CDR1 MDHEN and CDR2 SYDVKM. CDR3 DNA: TGTGCCAGCAGTAACAGGGGGCGTTGGGAAAACACTGAAGCTTTCTTT. Protein: CASSNRGRWENTEAFF.

The gene calls are TRBV20-1 and TRBJ2-1; no clear D. Germline CDR1 is DFQATT and CDR2 is SNEGSKA (reference sequence). Trimming removed 3 bases at V and 4 bases at J, with 7 bases between. CDR3 size: 12 residues. The CDR3 region is CSARTPYNEQFF. Here the CDR3 DNA reads TGCAGTGCTAGGACACCTTACAATGAGCAGTTCTTC.

The chain joins TRBV7-6 to TRBJ2-5; no clear D gene. The CDR3 extends over 15 amino acids. Germline V gene lookup returns CDR1 SGHVS and CDR2 FNYEAQ. V lost 4 bases, J lost 1 base, and 13 bases lay in between. CDR3 in amino acids: CASSSRSGIQETQYF. Here the CDR3 DNA reads TGTGCCAGCAGCTCCCGATCTGGTATCCAAGAGACCCAGTACTTC.

This clonotype was picked up many times. The V call is TRBV7-9, the J call TRBJ2-7; D remains ambiguous. There are 12 residues in the CDR3. Germline CDR1 and CDR2: SEHNR and FQNEAQ (reference sequence). V lost 1 base to trimming and J lost 4 bases, with 5 bases between them. The CDR3 loop is CASSLVIYEQYF. CDR3 sequence (DNA): TGTGCCAGCAGCTTAGTTATTTACGAGCAGTACTTC. Filled out from reference TRBV7-9 and TRBJ2-7, the complete variable domain reads DTGVSQNPRHKITKRGQNVTFRCDPISEHNRLYWYRQTLGQGPEFLTYFQNEAQLEKSRLLSDRFSAERPKGSFSTLEIQRTEQGDSAMYLCASSLVIYEQYFGPGTRLTVT.

Remarks on this clonotype: One end of the junction does not line up with germline, which may come from a read error. The genes are TRBV4-1 and TRBJ1-2; no firm D call. Germline lookup yields CDR1 MGHRA and CDR2 YSYEKL. This CDR3 is 14 amino acids long. CDR3 in DNA: TGTGCCAGCAGCCAAGAACCGGTTACGAAAGGCTACACCTTC. Translated, it gives CASSQEPVTKGYTF.

The chain joins TRBV4-1 to TRBJ2-3; D perhaps matches TRBD1 (5 bases). Trimming took 1 base from V and 3 from J, leaving 11 bases between them. Looked up from germline, CDR1 is MGHRA and CDR2 is YSYEKL. The CDR3 runs 15 residues. CDR3 residues: CASSQAQGSTDTQYF. Here the CDR3 DNA reads TGCGCCAGCAGCCAAGCTCAGGGTTCGACAGATACGCAGTATTTT.

The V gene is TRBV10-3, the J gene TRBJ1-5; D might be TRBD1 (5 bases). V was trimmed by 2 bases and J by 6 bases, leaving 8 bases between them. The CDR3 consists of 13 residues. Germline V gene sequence: CDR1 ENHRY, CDR2 SYGVKD. DNA of the CDR3: TGTGCCATCAGTGAGGGGGGAAGTCAGCCCCAGCATTTT. Translating gives CAISEGGSQPQHF.

This clonotype was recorded many times. The chain carries TRBV7-9 and TRBJ1-4; no clear D gene. Trimming took 4 bases from V and 8 from J, leaving 11 bases between them. The CDR3 spans 13 residues. Germline-derived CDR1 and CDR2 are SEHNR and FQNEAQ (reference sequence). CDR3 DNA sequence: TGTGCCAGCAGCTCAACGCAGATGGAAAAACTGTTTTTT. Amino acid sequence: CASSSTQMEKLFF.

This clonotype has more than one count but fewer than ten. The CDR3 DNA sequence: TGTGCCAGCAGCTTAATGGGGGGGCCCTACAATGAGCAGTTCTTC. It codes for CASSLMGGPYNEQFF. V and J are TRBV7-3 and TRBJ2-1, with D possibly being TRBD2 (7 bases). CDR1 and CDR2 from the germline V gene are SGHTA and FQGTGA. This CDR3 has 15 amino acids. Trimming removed 1 base from V and 2 bases from J, with 9 bases in between.

The J gene is TRBJ2-7, the V gene TRBV28; unclear D gene. The CDR3 consists of 13 residues. Per germline, CDR1 MDHEN and CDR2 SYDVKM. Trimming pared 5 bases from V and 3 bases from J, leaving 11 bases between. CDR3: CASSRPILYEQYF. CDR3 nucleotide sequence: TGTGCCAGCAGTCGGCCGATACTCTACGAGCAGTACTTC.

This clonotype has a handful of counts. The chain recombines TRBV7-9 with TRBJ1-1; no reliable D call. CDR3 length equals 14 residues. Between the trimmed V and J ends, which lost 1 base and 1 base, there was a span of 7 bases. CDR1 is SEHNR and CDR2 is FQNEAQ in the germline V gene (reference sequence). DNA of the CDR3: TGTGCCAGCAGCTTAGGACGGACGAACACTGAAGCTTTCTTT. It yields the protein CASSLGRTNTEAFF.

This clonotype was seen a handful of times. The chain uses TRBV6-2 or TRBV6-3 and TRBJ1-2; 7 bases line up with TRBD1. V dropped 4 bases and J dropped 2; count of bases not matched to a gene: 13. Looked up from germline, CDR1 is MNHEY and CDR2 is SVGEGT. The CDR3 has 17 amino acids. CDR3 protein: CASSSIPSGTDNYGYTF. In DNA, the CDR3 is TGTGCCAGCAGTTCTATACCCTCCGGGACAGACAACTATGGCTACACCTTC.

The rearrangement joins TRBV12-3 or TRBV12-4 to TRBJ1-4; the D gene is possibly TRBD1 (5 bases). Trimming left V 2 bases short and J 6 bases short, with 7 bases between. The CDR3 length is 13 residues. The CDR3 sequence: CASSLLGDEKLFF. CDR3 in DNA: TGTGCCAGCAGTTTATTAGGGGATGAAAAACTGTTTTTT.